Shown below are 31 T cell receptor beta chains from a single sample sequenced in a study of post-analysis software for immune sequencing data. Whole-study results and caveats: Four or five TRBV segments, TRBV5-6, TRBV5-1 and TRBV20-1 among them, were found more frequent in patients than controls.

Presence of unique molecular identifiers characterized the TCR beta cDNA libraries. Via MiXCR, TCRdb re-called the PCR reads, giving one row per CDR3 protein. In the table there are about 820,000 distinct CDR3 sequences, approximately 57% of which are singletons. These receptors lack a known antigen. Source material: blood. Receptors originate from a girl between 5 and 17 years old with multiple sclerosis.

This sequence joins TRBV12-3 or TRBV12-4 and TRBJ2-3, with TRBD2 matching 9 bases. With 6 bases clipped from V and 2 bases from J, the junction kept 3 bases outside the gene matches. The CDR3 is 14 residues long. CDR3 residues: CASSRLAATDTQYF. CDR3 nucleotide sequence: TGTGCCAGCAGCAGACTAGCGGCCACAGATACGCAGTATTTT.

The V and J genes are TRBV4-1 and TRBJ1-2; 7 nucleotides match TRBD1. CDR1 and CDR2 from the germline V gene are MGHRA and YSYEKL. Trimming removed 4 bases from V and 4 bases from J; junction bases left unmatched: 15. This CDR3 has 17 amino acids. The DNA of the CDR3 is TGCGCCAGCAGCCGAGCACCTTCGGGACAGAGGCCCTATGGCTACACCTTC. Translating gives CASSRAPSGQRPYGYTF.

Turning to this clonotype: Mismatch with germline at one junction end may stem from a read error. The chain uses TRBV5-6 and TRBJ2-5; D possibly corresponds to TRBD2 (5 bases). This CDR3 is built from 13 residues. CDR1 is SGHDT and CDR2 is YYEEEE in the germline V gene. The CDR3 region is CAGSSRRKETQYF. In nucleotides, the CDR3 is TGTGCCGGCAGCTCAAGGAGGAAAGAGACCCAGTACTTC.

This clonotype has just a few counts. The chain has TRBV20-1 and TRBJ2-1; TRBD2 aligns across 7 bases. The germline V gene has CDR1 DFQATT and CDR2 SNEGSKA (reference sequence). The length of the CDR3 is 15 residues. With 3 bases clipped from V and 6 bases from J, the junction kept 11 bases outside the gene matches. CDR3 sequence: CSASPRTRKVNEQFF. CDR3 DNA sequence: TGCAGTGCTAGTCCTAGGACTAGGAAGGTCAATGAGCAGTTCTTC.

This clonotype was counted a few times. This CDR3 is CSARPLARTDTQYF. In DNA, the CDR3 is TGCAGTGCTAGACCCCTAGCGCGTACAGATACGCAGTATTTT. This chain uses TRBV20-1 with TRBJ2-3, with D possibly matching TRBD2 (6 bases). Germline CDR1 and CDR2: DFQATT and SNEGSKA (reference sequence). The CDR3 is 14 amino acids. Deletions cut 2 bases from V and 3 bases from J, with 12 bases between.

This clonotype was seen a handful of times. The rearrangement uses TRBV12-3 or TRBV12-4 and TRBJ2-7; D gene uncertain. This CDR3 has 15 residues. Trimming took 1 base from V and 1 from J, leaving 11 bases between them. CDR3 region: CASSLGVMGSYEQYF. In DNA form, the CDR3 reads TGTGCCAGCAGTTTAGGAGTTATGGGGTCCTACGAGCAGTACTTC.

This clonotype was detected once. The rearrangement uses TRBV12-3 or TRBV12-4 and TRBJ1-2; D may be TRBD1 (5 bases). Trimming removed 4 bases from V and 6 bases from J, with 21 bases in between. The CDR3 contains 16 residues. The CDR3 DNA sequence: TGTGCCAGCAGTTGGGGGGGATGGTCAGGTAGCGATGGCTACACCTTC. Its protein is CASSWGGWSGSDGYTF.

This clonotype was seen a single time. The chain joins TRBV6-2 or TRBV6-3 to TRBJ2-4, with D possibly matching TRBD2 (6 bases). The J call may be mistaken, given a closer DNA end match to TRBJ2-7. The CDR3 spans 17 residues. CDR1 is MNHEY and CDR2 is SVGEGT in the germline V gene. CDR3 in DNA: TGTGCCAGCAGTTACCGTGCCGGACTACCGTACACCTACGAGCAGTACTTC. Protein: CASSYRAGLPYTYEQYF.

The CDR3 nucleotides are TGTGCCAGCACCCTCGGGGAGGAGGGGGAGCAGTACTTC. This encodes CASTLGEEGEQYF. J is TRBJ2-5 and V is TRBV7-6; D is possibly TRBD1 or TRBD2 (6 bases each). Germline CDR1 reads SGHVS; CDR2 reads FNYEAQ. Trimming removed 7 bases at V and 11 bases at J, with 20 bases between. This CDR3 region has 13 residues.

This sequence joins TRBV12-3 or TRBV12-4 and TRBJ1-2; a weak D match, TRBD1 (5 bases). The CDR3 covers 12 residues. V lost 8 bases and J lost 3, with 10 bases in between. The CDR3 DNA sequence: TGTGCCAGCCGCGGAGGGGACTATGGCTACACCTTC. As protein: CASRGGDYGYTF.

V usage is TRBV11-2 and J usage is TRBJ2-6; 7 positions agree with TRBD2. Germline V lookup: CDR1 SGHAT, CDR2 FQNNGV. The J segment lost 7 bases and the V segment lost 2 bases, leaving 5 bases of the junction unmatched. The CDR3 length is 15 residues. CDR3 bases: TGTGCCAGCAGCTTACGGGGGGTGGGTGCCAACGTCCTGACTTTC. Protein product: CASSLRGVGANVLTF. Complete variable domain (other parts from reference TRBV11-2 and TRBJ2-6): EAGVAQSPRYKIIEKRQSVAFWCNPISGHATLYWYQQILGQGPKLLIQFQNNGVVDDSQLPKDRFSAERLKGVDSTLKIQPAKLEDSAVYLCASSLRGVGANVLTFGAGSRLTVL.

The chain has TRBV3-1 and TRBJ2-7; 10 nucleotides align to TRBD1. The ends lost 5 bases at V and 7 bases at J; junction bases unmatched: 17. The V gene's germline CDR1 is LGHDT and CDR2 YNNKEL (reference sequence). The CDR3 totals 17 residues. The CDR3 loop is CASSSGQGLPSYNEQYF. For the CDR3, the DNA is TGTGCCAGCAGCTCGGGACAGGGGCTGCCCTCCTACAATGAGCAGTACTTC.

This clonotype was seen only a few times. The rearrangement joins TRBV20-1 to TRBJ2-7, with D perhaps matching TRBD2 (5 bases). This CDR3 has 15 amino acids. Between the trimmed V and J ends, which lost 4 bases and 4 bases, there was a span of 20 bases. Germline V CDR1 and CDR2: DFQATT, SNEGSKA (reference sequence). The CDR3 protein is CSATPARGLNYEQYF. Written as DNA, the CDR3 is TGCAGTGCTACCCCAGCCAGAGGGTTAAATTACGAGCAGTACTTC.

The CDR3 here is CASSESTSSYNEQFF. The DNA for the CDR3 is TGTGCCAGCAGTGAGAGCACCTCGTCCTACAATGAGCAGTTCTTC. The rearrangement uses TRBV2 and TRBJ2-1; no firm D call. The CDR3 spans 15 residues. Trimming shortened V by 3 bases and J by 1 base, and 10 bases separated the two germline ends. The V gene's germline CDR1 is SNHLY and CDR2 FYNNEI. The full variable domain, in which reference TRBV2 and TRBJ2-1 provide the parts outside the CDR3, is EPEVTQTPSHQVTQMGQEVILRCVPISNHLYFYWYRQILGQKVEFLVSFYNNEISEKSEIFDDQFSVERPDGSNFTLKIRSTKLEDSAMYFCASSESTSSYNEQFFGPGTRLTVL.

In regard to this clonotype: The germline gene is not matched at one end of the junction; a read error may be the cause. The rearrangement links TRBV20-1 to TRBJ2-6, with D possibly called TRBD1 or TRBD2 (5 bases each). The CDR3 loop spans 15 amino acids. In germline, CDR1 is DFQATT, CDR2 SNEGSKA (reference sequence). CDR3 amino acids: CSARIGGSGANVRTF. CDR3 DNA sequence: TGCAGTGCTAGAATAGGAGGTTCTGGGGCCAACGTCCGGACTTTC.

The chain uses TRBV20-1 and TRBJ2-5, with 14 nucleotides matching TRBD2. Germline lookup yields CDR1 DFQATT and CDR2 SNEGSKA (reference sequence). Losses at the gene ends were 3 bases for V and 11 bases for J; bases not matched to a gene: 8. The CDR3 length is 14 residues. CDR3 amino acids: CSASGTSGSDEQYF. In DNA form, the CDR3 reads TGCAGTGCTAGTGGGACTAGCGGGAGCGATGAGCAGTACTTC.

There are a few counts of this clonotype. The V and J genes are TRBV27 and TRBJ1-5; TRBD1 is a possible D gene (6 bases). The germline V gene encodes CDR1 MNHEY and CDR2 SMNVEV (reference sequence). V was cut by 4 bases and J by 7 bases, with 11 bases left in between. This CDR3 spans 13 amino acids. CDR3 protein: CASSSRGWQPQHF. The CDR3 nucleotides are TGTGCCAGCAGTTCCAGGGGCTGGCAGCCCCAGCATTTT.

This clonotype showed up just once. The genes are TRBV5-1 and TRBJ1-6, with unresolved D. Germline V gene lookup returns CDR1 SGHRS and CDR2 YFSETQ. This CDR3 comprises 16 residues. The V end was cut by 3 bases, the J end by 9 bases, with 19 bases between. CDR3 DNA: TGCGCCAGCAGCTCTCCGGACGGTGGTTTTGGTTCACCCCTCCACTTT. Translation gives CASSSPDGGFGSPLHF. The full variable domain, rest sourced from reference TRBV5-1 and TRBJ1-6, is KAGVTQTPRYLIKTRGQQVTLSCSPISGHRSVSWYQQTPGQGLQFLFEYFSETQRNKGNFPGRFSGRQFSNSRSEMNVSTLELGDSALYLCASSSPDGGFGSPLHFGNGTRLTVT.

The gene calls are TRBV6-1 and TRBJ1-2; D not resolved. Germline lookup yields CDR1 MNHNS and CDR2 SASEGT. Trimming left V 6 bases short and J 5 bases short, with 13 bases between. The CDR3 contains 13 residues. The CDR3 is CASRSPLRYGYTF. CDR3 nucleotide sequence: TGTGCCAGCAGAAGCCCCCTGAGATATGGCTACACCTTC.

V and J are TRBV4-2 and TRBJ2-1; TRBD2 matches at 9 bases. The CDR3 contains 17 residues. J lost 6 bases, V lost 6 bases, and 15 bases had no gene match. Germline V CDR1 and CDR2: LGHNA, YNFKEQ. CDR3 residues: CASRGTSLPGSVNEQFF. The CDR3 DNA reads TGTGCCAGCAGGGGGACTAGCCTTCCGGGGTCGGTCAATGAGCAGTTCTTC.

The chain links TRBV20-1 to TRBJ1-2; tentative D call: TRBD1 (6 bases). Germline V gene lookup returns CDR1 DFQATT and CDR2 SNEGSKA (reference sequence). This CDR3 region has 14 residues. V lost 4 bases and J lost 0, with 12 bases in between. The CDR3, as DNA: TGCAGTGCTAAACAGACAGGATCTAACTATGGCTACACCTTC. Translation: CSAKQTGSNYGYTF.

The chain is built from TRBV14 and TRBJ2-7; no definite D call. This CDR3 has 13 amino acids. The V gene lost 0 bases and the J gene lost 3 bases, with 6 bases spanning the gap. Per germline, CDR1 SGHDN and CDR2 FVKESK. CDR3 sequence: CASSQDFFYEQYF. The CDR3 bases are TGTGCCAGCAGCCAAGACTTTTTCTACGAGCAGTACTTC.

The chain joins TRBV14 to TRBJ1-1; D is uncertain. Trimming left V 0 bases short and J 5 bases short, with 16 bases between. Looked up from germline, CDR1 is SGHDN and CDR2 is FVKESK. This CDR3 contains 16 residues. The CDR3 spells CASSQELSPLQTEAFF. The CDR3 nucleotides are TGTGCCAGCAGCCAAGAATTGTCTCCCTTACAGACTGAAGCTTTCTTT.

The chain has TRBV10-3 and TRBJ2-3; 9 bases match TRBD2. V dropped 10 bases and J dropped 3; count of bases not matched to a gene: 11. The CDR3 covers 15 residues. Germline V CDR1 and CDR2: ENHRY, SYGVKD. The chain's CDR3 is CATTPASGKTDTQYF. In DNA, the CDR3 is TGTGCCACTACTCCAGCTAGCGGGAAGACAGATACGCAGTATTTT.

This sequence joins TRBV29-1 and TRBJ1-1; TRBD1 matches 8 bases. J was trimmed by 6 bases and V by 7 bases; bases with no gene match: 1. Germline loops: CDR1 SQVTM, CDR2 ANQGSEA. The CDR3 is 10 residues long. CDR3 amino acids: CSAGGSEAFF. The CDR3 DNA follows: TGCAGCGCAGGGGGCTCTGAAGCTTTCTTT. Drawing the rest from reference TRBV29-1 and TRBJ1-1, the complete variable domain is SAVISQKPSRDICQRGTSLTIQCQVDSQVTMMFWYRQQPGQSLTLIATANQGSEATYESGFVIDKFPISRPNLTFSTLTVSNMSPEDSSIYLCSAGGSEAFFGQGTRLTVV.

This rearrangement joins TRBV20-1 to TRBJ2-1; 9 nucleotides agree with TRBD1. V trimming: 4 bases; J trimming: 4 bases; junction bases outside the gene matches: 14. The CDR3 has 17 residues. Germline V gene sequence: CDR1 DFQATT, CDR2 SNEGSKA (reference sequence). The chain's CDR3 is CSAKLVLGQGPYNEQFF. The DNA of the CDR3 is TGCAGTGCTAAGCTTGTTCTGGGACAGGGCCCGTACAATGAGCAGTTCTTC.

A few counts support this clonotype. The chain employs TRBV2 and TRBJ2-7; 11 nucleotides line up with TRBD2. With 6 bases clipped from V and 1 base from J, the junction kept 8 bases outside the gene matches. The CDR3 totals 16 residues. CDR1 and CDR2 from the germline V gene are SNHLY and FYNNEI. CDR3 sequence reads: CASSLLLAGVSYEQYF. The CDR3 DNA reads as TGTGCCAGCAGCCTCTTACTAGCGGGAGTATCCTACGAGCAGTACTTC. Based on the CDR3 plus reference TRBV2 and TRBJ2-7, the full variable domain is EPEVTQTPSHQVTQMGQEVILRCVPISNHLYFYWYRQILGQKVEFLVSFYNNEISEKSEIFDDQFSVERPDGSNFTLKIRSTKLEDSAMYFCASSLLLAGVSYEQYFGPGTRLTVT.

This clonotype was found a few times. In DNA form, the CDR3 reads TGTGCCAGCACCACGGGACACCCCTCCTACGAGCAGTACTTC. Residues: CASTTGHPSYEQYF. V is TRBV6-1 and J is TRBJ2-7; D possibly corresponds to TRBD1 (6 bases). CDR1 and CDR2 (germline): MNHNS, SASEGT. Trimming left V 7 bases short and J 0 bases short, with 13 bases between. The CDR3 sequence is 14 residues long.

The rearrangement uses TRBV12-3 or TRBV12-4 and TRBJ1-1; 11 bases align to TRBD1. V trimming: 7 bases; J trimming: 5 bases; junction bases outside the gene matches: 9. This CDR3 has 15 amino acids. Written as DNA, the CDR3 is TGTGCCAGCATCCGACCCGGGACAGGGGGGACTGAAGCTTTCTTT. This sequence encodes CASIRPGTGGTEAFF.

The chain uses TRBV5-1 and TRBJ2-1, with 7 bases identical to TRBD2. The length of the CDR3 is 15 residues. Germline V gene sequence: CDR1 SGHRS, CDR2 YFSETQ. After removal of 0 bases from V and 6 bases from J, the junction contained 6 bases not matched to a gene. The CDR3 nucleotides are TGCGCCAGCAGCTTGGTTGGGCGGGAGTTCAATGAGCAGTTCTTC. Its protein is CASSLVGREFNEQFF.

The CDR3 region is CATSMDREQTQYF. DNA of the CDR3: TGTGCCACCAGCATGGACAGGGAACAGACCCAGTACTTC. V gene TRBV15 combines with J gene TRBJ2-5; 8 bases are a match to TRBD1. V dropped 4 bases and J dropped 6; count of bases not matched to a gene: 4. Germline loops: CDR1 LNHNV, CDR2 YYDKDF (reference sequence). This CDR3 has 13 amino acids.